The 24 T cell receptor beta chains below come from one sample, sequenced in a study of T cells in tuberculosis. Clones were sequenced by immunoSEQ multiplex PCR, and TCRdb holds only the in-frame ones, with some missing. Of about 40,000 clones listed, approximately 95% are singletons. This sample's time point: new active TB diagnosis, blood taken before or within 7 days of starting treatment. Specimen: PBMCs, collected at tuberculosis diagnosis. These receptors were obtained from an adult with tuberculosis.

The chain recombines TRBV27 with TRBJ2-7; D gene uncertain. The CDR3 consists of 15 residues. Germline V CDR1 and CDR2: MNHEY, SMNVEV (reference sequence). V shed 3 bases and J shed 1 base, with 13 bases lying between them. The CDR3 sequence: CASSFGAKPSYEQYF. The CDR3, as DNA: TGTGCCAGCAGTTTCGGAGCAAAGCCTTCCTACGAGCAGTACTTC.

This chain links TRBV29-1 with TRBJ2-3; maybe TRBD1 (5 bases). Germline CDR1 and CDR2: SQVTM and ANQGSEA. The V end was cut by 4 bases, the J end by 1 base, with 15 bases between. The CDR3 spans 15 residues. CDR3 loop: CSVGFPTAGTDTQYF. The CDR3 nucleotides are TGCAGCGTTGGTTTTCCGACAGCCGGCACAGATACGCAGTATTTT.

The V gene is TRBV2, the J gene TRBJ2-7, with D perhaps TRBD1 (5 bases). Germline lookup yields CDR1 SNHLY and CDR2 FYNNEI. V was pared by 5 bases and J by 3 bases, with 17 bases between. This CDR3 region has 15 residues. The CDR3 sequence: CASSLPLTGVYEQYF. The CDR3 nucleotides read TGTGCCAGCAGTCTACCTCTTACAGGTGTCTACGAGCAGTACTTC.

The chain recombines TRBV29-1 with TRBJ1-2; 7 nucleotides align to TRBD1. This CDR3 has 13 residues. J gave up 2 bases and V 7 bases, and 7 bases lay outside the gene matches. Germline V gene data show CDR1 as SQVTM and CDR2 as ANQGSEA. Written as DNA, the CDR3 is TGCAGCGCCAGACAGGGTTCGAACTATGGCTACACCTTC. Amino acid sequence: CSARQGSNYGYTF.

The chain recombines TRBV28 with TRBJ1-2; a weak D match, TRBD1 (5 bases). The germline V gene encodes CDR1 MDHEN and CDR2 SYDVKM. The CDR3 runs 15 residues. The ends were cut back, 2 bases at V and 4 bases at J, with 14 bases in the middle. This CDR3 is CASSLGGAQVYGYTF. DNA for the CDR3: TGTGCCAGCAGTTTAGGAGGGGCTCAGGTCTATGGCTACACCTTC.

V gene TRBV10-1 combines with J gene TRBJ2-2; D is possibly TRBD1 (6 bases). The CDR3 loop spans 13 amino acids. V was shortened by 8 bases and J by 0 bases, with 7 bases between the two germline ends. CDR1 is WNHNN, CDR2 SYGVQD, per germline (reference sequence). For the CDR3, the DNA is TGCGCCAGCCGGACAGCGAACACCGGGGAGCTGTTTTTT. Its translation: CASRTANTGELFF.

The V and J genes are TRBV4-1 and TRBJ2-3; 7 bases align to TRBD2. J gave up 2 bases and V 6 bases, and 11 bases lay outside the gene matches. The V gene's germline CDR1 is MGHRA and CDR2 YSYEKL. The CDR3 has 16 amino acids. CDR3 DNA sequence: TGCGCCAGCAGAACCGTGCGGGGGTCTATCACAGATACGCAGTATTTT. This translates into CASRTVRGSITDTQYF.

The CDR3 spells CASSPTQGSTEAFF. The CDR3 DNA is TGTGCCAGCTCACCAACACAGGGGAGCACTGAAGCTTTCTTT. The rearrangement joins TRBV18 to TRBJ1-1, with 7 bases lining up with TRBD1. The V segment lost 2 bases and the J segment 4 bases; nucleotides outside the gene matches: 4. The CDR3 totals 14 residues. Germline V gene sequence: CDR1 KGHSH, CDR2 LQKENI.

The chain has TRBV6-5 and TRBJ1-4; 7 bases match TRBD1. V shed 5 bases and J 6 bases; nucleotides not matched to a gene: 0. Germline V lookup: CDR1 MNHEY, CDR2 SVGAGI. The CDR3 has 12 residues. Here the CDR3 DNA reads TGTGCCAGCAGTCAGGGGGATGAAAAACTGTTTTTT. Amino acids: CASSQGDEKLFF.

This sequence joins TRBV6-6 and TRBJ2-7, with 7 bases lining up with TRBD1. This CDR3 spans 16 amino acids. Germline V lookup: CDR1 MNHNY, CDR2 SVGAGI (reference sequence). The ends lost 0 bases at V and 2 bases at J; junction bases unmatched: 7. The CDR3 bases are TGTGCCAGCAGTTACTCGTACCGGGGACAGACCTACGAGCAGTACTTC. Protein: CASSYSYRGQTYEQYF.

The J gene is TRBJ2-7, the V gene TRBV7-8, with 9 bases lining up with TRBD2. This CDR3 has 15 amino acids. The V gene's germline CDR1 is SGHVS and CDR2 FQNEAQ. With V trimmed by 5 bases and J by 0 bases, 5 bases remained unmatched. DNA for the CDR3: TGTGCCAGCAGCATTCTAGCGGGGTACTCCTACGAGCAGTACTTC. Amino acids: CASSILAGYSYEQYF.

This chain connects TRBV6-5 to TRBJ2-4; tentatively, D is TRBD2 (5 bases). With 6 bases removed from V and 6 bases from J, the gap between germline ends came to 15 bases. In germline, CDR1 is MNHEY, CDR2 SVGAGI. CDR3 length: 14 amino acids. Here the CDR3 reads CASSSSFEGNIQYF. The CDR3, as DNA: TGTGCCAGCAGCTCGAGTTTTGAGGGAAACATTCAGTACTTC.

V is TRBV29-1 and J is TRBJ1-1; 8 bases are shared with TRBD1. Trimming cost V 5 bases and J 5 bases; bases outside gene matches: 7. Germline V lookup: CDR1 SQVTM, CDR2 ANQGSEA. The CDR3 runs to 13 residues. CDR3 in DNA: TGCAGCGTTCGACCCTACAGGGGGACTGAAGCTTTCTTT. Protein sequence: CSVRPYRGTEAFF. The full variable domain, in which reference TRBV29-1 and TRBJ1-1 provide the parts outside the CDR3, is SAVISQKPSRDICQRGTSLTIQCQVDSQVTMMFWYRQQPGQSLTLIATANQGSEATYESGFVIDKFPISRPNLTFSTLTVSNMSPEDSSIYLCSVRPYRGTEAFFGQGTRLTVV.

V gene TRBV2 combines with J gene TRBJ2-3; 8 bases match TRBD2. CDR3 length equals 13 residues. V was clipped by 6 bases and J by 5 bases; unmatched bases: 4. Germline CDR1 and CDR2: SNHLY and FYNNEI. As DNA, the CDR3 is TGTGCCAGCAGCCGGGAGGGCCGAGATACGCAGTATTTT. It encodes CASSREGRDTQYF. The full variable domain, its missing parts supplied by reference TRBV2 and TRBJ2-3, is EPEVTQTPSHQVTQMGQEVILRCVPISNHLYFYWYRQILGQKVEFLVSFYNNEISEKSEIFDDQFSVERPDGSNFTLKIRSTKLEDSAMYFCASSREGRDTQYFGPGTRLTVL.

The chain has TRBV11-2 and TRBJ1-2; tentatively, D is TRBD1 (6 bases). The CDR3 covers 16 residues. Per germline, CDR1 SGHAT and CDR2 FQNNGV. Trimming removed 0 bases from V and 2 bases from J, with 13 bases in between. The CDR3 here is CASSLDRGAGNYGYTF. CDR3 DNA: TGTGCCAGCAGCTTAGATCGGGGGGCGGGCAACTATGGCTACACCTTC.

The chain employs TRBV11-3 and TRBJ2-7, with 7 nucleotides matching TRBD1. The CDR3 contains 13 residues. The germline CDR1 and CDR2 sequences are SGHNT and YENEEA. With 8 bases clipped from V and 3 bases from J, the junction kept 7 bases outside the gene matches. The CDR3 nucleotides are TGTGCCAGCGGAGCAGGGGGAAACTACGAGCAGTACTTC. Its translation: CASGAGGNYEQYF.

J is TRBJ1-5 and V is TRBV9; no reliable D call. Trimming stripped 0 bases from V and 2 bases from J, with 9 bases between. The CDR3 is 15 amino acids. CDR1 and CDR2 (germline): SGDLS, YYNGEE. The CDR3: CASSVDSTGNQPQHF. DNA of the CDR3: TGTGCCAGCAGCGTAGACAGCACAGGCAATCAGCCCCAGCATTTT.

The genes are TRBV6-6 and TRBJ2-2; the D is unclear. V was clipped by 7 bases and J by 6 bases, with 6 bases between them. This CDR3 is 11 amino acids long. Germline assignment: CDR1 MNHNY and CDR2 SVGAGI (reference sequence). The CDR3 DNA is TGTGCCAGCAACAGTCCCGGGGAGCTGTTTTTT. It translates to CASNSPGELFF.

CDR3 sequence: CASSPYGTGLIEAFF. The CDR3 DNA reads TGTGCCAGCTCACCATACGGGACAGGGTTGATTGAAGCTTTCTTT. This sequence joins TRBV18 and TRBJ1-1, with 9 nucleotides matching TRBD1. This CDR3 is built from 15 residues. Germline loops: CDR1 KGHSH, CDR2 LQKENI. V shed 2 bases, J shed 7 bases, and the junction held 8 bases outside the gene matches.

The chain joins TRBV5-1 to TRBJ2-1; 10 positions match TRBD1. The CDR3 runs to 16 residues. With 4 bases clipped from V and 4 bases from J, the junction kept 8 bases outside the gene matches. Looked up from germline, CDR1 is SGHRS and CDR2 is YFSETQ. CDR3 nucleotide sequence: TGCGCCAGCAGCCCGGGCCGGGACAGGGGATACAATGAGCAGTTCTTC. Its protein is CASSPGRDRGYNEQFF.

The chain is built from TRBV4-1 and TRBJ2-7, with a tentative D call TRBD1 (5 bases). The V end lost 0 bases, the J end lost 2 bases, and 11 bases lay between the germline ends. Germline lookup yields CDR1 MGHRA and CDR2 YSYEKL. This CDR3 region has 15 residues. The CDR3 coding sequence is TGCGCCAGCAGCCAAGATCCCCAGGGAACCTACGAGCAGTACTTC. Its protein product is CASSQDPQGTYEQYF.

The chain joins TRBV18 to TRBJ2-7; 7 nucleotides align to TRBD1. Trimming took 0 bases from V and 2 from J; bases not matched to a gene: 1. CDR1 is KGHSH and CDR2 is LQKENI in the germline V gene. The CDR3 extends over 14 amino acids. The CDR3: CASSPPTGTYEQYF. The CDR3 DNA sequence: TGTGCCAGCTCACCACCGACAGGGACCTACGAGCAGTACTTC.

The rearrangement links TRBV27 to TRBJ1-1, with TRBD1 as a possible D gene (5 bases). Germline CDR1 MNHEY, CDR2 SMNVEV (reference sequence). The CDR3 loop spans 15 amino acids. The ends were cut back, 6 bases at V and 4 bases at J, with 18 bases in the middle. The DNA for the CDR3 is TGTGCCAGCAGACCGTCCGGGGGGAGGATCACTGAAGCTTTCTTT. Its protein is CASRPSGGRITEAFF.

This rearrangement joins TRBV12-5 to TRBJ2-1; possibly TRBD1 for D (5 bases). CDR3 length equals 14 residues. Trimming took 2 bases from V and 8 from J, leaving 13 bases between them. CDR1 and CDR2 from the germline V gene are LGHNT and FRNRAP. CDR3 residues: CASGLTRTYDEQFF. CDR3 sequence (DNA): TGTGCTAGTGGTTTGACCCGGACATATGATGAGCAGTTCTTC. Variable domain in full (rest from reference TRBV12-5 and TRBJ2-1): DARVTQTPRHKVTEMGQEVTMRCQPILGHNTVFWYRQTMMQGLELLAYFRNRAPLDDSGMPKDRFSAEMPDATLATLKIQPSEPRDSAVYFCASGLTRTYDEQFFGPGTRLTVL.